This passage covers 13 T cell receptor beta chains from one sample sequenced in a study of blood T cell repertoires in COVID-19. The repertoire was sequenced with immunoSEQ multiplex PCR; TCRdb's copy has only in-frame clones and lacks some. The sample holds about 91,000 clones; roughly 71% are singletons and the top ten take around a tenth. The specimen sequenced was peripheral blood. These receptor sequences come from a woman over 75 with acute or convalescent COVID-19.

A single count supports this clone. This sequence joins TRBV20-1 and TRBJ1-2, with unresolved D. The V and J ends lost 3 bases and 1 base respectively, with 12 bases between them. The germline CDR1 and CDR2 sequences are DFQATT and SNEGSKA (reference sequence). The CDR3 consists of 14 residues. The CDR3 reads CSASDPVLNYGYTF. CDR3 sequence (DNA): TGCAGTGCTAGTGACCCCGTCCTTAACTATGGCTACACCTTC.

The genes are TRBV28 and TRBJ1-2, with D possibly TRBD1 on 6 matching bases. Germline CDR1 MDHEN, CDR2 SYDVKM. The V and J ends lost 4 bases and 8 bases respectively, with 20 bases between them. This CDR3 is built from 15 residues. The DNA of the CDR3 is TGTGCCAGCAGTTCGACAACAGGGAGGGCACGAGGCTACACCTTC. Amino acids: CASSSTTGRARGYTF.

This chain links TRBV6-6 with TRBJ2-6, with D maybe TRBD1 (5 bases). The V end lost 8 bases, the J end lost 1 base, and 15 bases lay between the germline ends. CDR3 length: 16 amino acids. Germline V gene sequence: CDR1 MNHNY, CDR2 SVGAGI (reference sequence). The CDR3 loop is CASGTTGFSGANVLTF. As DNA, the CDR3 is TGTGCCAGCGGAACTACAGGTTTTTCTGGGGCCAACGTCCTGACTTTC.

This chain uses TRBV5-1 with TRBJ2-3; D is unresolved. V was trimmed by 0 bases and J by 2 bases, leaving 16 bases between them. Per germline, CDR1 SGHRS and CDR2 YFSETQ. The CDR3 consists of 17 residues. This CDR3 reads CASSLARGSTSTDTQYF. DNA of the CDR3: TGCGCCAGCAGCTTGGCCAGAGGTAGCACTTCCACAGATACGCAGTATTTT. The full variable domain, completed using reference TRBV5-1 and TRBJ2-3, is KAGVTQTPRYLIKTRGQQVTLSCSPISGHRSVSWYQQTPGQGLQFLFEYFSETQRNKGNFPGRFSGRQFSNSRSEMNVSTLELGDSALYLCASSLARGSTSTDTQYFGPGTRLTVL.

This clone turned up a few times. The V gene is TRBV9, the J gene TRBJ2-3, with 14 bases aligning to TRBD2. This CDR3 contains 18 residues. V lost 3 bases and J lost 3; bases outside the gene matches: 9. Germline V gene sequence: CDR1 SGDLS, CDR2 YYNGEE. In DNA form, the CDR3 reads TGTGCCAGCAGCGCCGGGACTAGCGGGGGTCTTCGGACAGATACGCAGTATTTT. It is translated as CASSAGTSGGLRTDTQYF.

The chain carries TRBV28 and TRBJ2-6; TRBD1 matches at 7 bases. V was clipped by 5 bases and J by 0 bases; unmatched bases: 4. The CDR3 loop spans 16 amino acids. CDR1 and CDR2 (germline): MDHEN, SYDVKM. The CDR3 nucleotides are TGTGCCAGCAGTATTCCAGGGGGCTCTGGGGCCAACGTCCTGACTTTC. This encodes CASSIPGGSGANVLTF.

The chain has TRBV7-9 and TRBJ2-7; TRBD1 aligns across 7 bases. V shed 0 bases, J shed 2 bases, and the junction held 7 bases outside the gene matches. The V gene's germline CDR1 is SEHNR and CDR2 FQNEAQ (reference sequence). CDR3 length equals 16 residues. The CDR3 DNA follows: TGTGCCAGCAGCTTAGCTCCAGGGGGAGTTGCCTACGAGCAGTACTTC. Translation: CASSLAPGGVAYEQYF.

The genes are TRBV28 and TRBJ2-7; TRBD1 is a possible D gene (5 bases). CDR1 and CDR2 (germline): MDHEN, SYDVKM. The CDR3 runs to 13 residues. Trimming removed 4 bases at V and 3 bases at J, with 10 bases between. CDR3 coding DNA: TGTGCCAGCAGTTACAGGCGAATCTACGAGCAGTACTTC. Translation: CASSYRRIYEQYF. Filled out from reference TRBV28 and TRBJ2-7, the complete variable domain reads DVKVTQSSRYLVKRTGEKVFLECVQDMDHENMFWYRQDPGLGLRLIYFSYDVKMKEKGDIPEGYSVSREKKERFSLILESASTNQTSMYLCASSYRRIYEQYFGPGTRLTVT.

This clone was seen just once. The rearrangement uses TRBV25-1 and TRBJ2-7; 10 positions agree with TRBD1. The CDR3 has 15 residues. Trimming at V came to 4 bases and at J to 2 bases, leaving 5 bases not matched to a gene. CDR1 and CDR2 (germline): MGHDK, SYGVNS. The CDR3 DNA follows: TGTGCCAGCAGTGGGAGGGGACAGGGGCCCTACGAGCAGTACTTC. This codes for CASSGRGQGPYEQYF.

This clone was detected a few times. The chain recombines TRBV4-3 with TRBJ2-2; D is unresolved. V was shortened by 1 base and J by 2 bases, with 5 bases between the two germline ends. Germline loops: CDR1 LGHNA, CDR2 YSLEER. CDR3 length: 14 amino acids. The DNA of the CDR3 is TGCGCCAGCAGCCAAGGTATTAACACCGGGGAGCTGTTTTTT. Encoded protein: CASSQGINTGELFF.

This chain connects TRBV27 to TRBJ2-7; TRBD2 agrees at 7 bases. CDR3 length: 12 amino acids. CDR1 MNHEY and CDR2 SMNVEV come from the germline V gene (reference sequence). After removal of 7 bases from V and 4 bases from J, the junction contained 4 bases not matched to a gene. The CDR3 is CASIGLGYEQYF. The DNA for the CDR3 is TGTGCCAGCATAGGACTAGGGTACGAGCAGTACTTC.

The genes are TRBV5-5 and TRBJ1-2; 8 nucleotides align to TRBD1. V lost 3 bases and J lost 3; bases outside the gene matches: 7. The CDR3 length is 15 residues. Germline CDR1 and CDR2: SGHKS and YYEKEE (reference sequence). Written as DNA, the CDR3 is TGTGCCAGCAGCTACTTACTGACAGGGGACTATGGCTACACCTTC. It codes for CASSYLLTGDYGYTF.

This clone was seen once. The same CDR3 arises from other DNA sequences in this sample as well. The chain uses TRBV9 and TRBJ1-2; 8 nucleotides align to TRBD1. After removal of 1 base from V and 4 bases from J, the junction contained 3 bases not matched to a gene. Germline loops: CDR1 SGDLS, CDR2 YYNGEE. The CDR3 totals 14 residues. CDR3 sequence (DNA): TGTGCCAGCAGCGTACAGGGGGCCGGCTATGGCTACACCTTC. Protein sequence: CASSVQGAGYGYTF.